This T cell receptor beta chain comes out of a study of blood T cell repertoires in COVID-19. Study details: The origin of the acute and convalescent COVID-19 samples was the United States, Italy and Spain. The cDNA or gDNA used as material had been derived from T cells, B-cell-depleted T cells, or PBMCs.

Trimming cost V 3 bases and J 5 bases; bases outside gene matches: 8. This CDR3 spans 15 amino acids. Germline assignment: CDR1 ENHRY and CDR2 SYGVKD. Original processing methods: For nucleated cells, counts were estimated from reference gene primer amplification. The repertoire was sequenced with immunoSEQ multiplex PCR; TCRdb's copy has only in-frame clones and lacks some. The V and J calls and clone size were taken over from that table, and D and trimming were inferred from the DNA. Among under 200,000 clones, roughly 88% were seen once, and the ten largest hold 2.9%. This clone was detected once. This TCR derives from an older woman with acute or convalescent COVID-19. The sample taken for sequencing was peripheral blood. V is TRBV10-3 and J is TRBJ1-1; 8 bases fit TRBD1. This CDR3 is CAISDRGQGRTEAFF. The DNA of the CDR3 is TGTGCCATCAGTGACCGTGGACAGGGTCGGACTGAAGCTTTCTTT.